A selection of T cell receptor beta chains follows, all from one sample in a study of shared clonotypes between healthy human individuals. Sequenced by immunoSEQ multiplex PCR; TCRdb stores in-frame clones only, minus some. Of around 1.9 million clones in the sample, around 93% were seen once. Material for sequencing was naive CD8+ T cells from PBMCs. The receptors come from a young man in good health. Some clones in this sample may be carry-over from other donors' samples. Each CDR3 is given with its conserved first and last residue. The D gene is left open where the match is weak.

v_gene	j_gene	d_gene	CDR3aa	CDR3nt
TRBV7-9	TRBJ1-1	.	CASRRRLTEAFF	TGTGCCAGCAGGCGCAGGTTGACTGAAGCTTTCTTT
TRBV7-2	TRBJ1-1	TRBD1	CASSSLTGVQTEAFF	TGTGCCAGCAGCTCATTGACAGGGGTACAAACTGAAGCTTTCTTT
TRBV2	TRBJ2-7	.	CASSEGRASSYEQYF	TGTGCCAGCAGTGAGGGCAGGGCCAGCTCCTACGAGCAGTACTTC
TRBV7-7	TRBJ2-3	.	CASSKTTVPTDTQYF	TGTGCCAGCAGCAAGACGACAGTTCCCACAGATACGCAGTATTTT
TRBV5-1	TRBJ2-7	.	CASSLLGSYEQYF	TGCGCCAGCAGCTTACTGGGTTCCTACGAGCAGTACTTC
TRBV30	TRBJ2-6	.	CAWSASASSGANVLTF	TGTGCCTGGAGTGCTAGCGCAAGCTCTGGGGCCAACGTCCTGACTTTC
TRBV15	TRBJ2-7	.	CATSRDRGAGDEQYF	TGTGCCACCAGCAGAGATAGAGGGGCAGGGGACGAGCAGTACTTC
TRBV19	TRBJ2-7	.	CASSIDSAATYEQYF	TGTGCCAGTAGTATAGATTCGGCAGCCACCTACGAGCAGTACTTC
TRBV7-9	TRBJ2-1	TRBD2	CASSSNSGRALGEQFF	TGTGCCAGCAGCTCCAATAGCGGGAGGGCCCTCGGTGAGCAGTTCTTC
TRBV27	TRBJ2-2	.	CASSFLNTGELFF	TGTGCCAGCAGTTTTCTGAACACCGGGGAGCTGTTTTTT
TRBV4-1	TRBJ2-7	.	CASSQERAPSYEQYF	TGCGCCAGCAGCCAAGAGCGGGCCCCGTCCTACGAGCAGTACTTC
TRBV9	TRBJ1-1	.	CASSPVNTEAFF	TGTGCCAGCAGTCCAGTGAACACTGAAGCTTTCTTT
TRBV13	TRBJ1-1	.	CASSLSPGEGITEAFF	TGTGCCAGCAGCTTAAGCCCGGGGGAGGGAATCACTGAAGCTTTCTTT
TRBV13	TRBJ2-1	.	CASQYSYNEQFF	TGTGCCAGCCAATACTCCTACAATGAGCAGTTCTTC